The 8 T cell receptor beta chains below all came from one sample that was sequenced in a study of cytomegalovirus exposure and HLA in healthy donors. The PCR was carried out with 60 Vbeta primers and 13 Jbeta primers. Here immunoSEQ multiplex PCR was the method, and the copy in TCRdb shows in-frame clones only, minus some. This table holds roughly 240,000 clones, 78% found once. Sequencing was carried out using PBMCs. The receptors stem from a boy between 10 and 17 years old in good health and CMV-seronegative.

V is TRBV29-1 and J is TRBJ1-1; D is perhaps TRBD1 (6 bases). This CDR3 region has 13 residues. V gave up 5 bases and J gave up 0 bases, with 10 bases separating them. CDR1 and CDR2 (germline): SQVTM, ANQGSEA. This CDR3 is CSVRQALNTEAFF. The CDR3 DNA reads TGCAGCGTTCGACAGGCGTTGAACACTGAAGCTTTCTTT. The full variable domain, with the rest looked up from reference TRBV29-1 and TRBJ1-1, is SAVISQKPSRDICQRGTSLTIQCQVDSQVTMMFWYRQQPGQSLTLIATANQGSEATYESGFVIDKFPISRPNLTFSTLTVSNMSPEDSSIYLCSVRQALNTEAFFGQGTRLTVV.

This clone was seen only a few times. The rearrangement joins TRBV5-1 to TRBJ1-2, with TRBD1 identical over 10 bases. CDR3 length: 16 residues. V was pared by 4 bases and J by 3 bases, with 9 bases of the junction left unmatched. Germline loops: CDR1 SGHRS, CDR2 YFSETQ. The CDR3 here is CASSLTGTGDYYGYTF. The CDR3 nucleotides read TGCGCCAGCAGCCTTACCGGGACAGGGGATTACTATGGCTACACCTTC.

The chain carries TRBV5-6 and TRBJ2-1; tentatively, D is TRBD2 (5 bases). V was trimmed by 0 bases and J by 6 bases, leaving 13 bases between them. Germline V gene data show CDR1 as SGHDT and CDR2 as YYEEEE. The CDR3 sequence is 15 residues long. In nucleotides, the CDR3 is TGTGCCAGCAGCTTGGGAGGGAAATTGGTCAATGAGCAGTTCTTC. Protein product: CASSLGGKLVNEQFF. Full variable domain (rest looked up from reference TRBV5-6 and TRBJ2-1): DAGVTQSPTHLIKTRGQQVTLRCSPKSGHDTVSWYQQALGQGPQFIFQYYEEEERQRGNFPDRFSGHQFPNYSSELNVNALLLGDSALYLCASSLGGKLVNEQFFGPGTRLTVL.

This chain uses TRBV29-1 with TRBJ1-3, with D unresolved. Looked up from germline, CDR1 is SQVTM and CDR2 is ANQGSEA. The CDR3 sequence is 15 residues long. The V end lost 7 bases, the J end lost 1 base, and 17 bases lay between the germline ends. CDR3 bases: TGCAGCGATCTAGACTCGTATGAGTCTGGAAACACCATATATTTT. Protein product: CSDLDSYESGNTIYF.

The chain couples TRBV5-5 to TRBJ2-2; TRBD2 is a possible D gene (6 bases). Trimming left V 2 bases short and J 4 bases short, with 12 bases between. Looked up from germline, CDR1 is SGHKS and CDR2 is YYEKEE (reference sequence). The CDR3 loop spans 15 amino acids. CDR3 DNA sequence: TGTGCCAGCAGCTTCCCCAGGGAGGTCACCGGGGAGCTGTTTTTT. Translated, it gives CASSFPREVTGELFF.

The chain links TRBV5-4 to TRBJ1-2; TRBD1 might be the D (5 bases). The CDR3 contains 15 residues. Trimming removed 4 bases at V and 0 bases at J, with 13 bases between. Germline CDR1 is SGHNT and CDR2 is YYREEE (reference sequence). Here the CDR3 DNA reads TGTGCCAGCAGCCTGGCGGGGGGTACTAACTATGGCTACACCTTC. Its protein is CASSLAGGTNYGYTF.

The chain combines TRBV9 with TRBJ1-3; D ambiguous. Trimming removed 3 bases at V and 2 bases at J, with 15 bases between. CDR3 length: 16 amino acids. Germline V gives CDR1 SGDLS, CDR2 YYNGEE. The CDR3 loop reads CASSAPPEWPGNTIYF. CDR3 in DNA: TGTGCCAGCAGCGCTCCCCCGGAGTGGCCTGGAAACACCATATATTTT.

The chain is built from TRBV2 and TRBJ2-5, with D maybe TRBD2 (6 bases). Germline lookup yields CDR1 SNHLY and CDR2 FYNNEI. The CDR3 covers 14 residues. V lost 4 bases to trimming and J lost 4 bases, with 13 bases between them. The CDR3 DNA reads TGTGCCAGCAGTGTTGGGGAGGTGGGAGAGACCCAGTACTTC. It translates to CASSVGEVGETQYF. Complete variable domain (other parts from reference TRBV2 and TRBJ2-5): EPEVTQTPSHQVTQMGQEVILRCVPISNHLYFYWYRQILGQKVEFLVSFYNNEISEKSEIFDDQFSVERPDGSNFTLKIRSTKLEDSAMYFCASSVGEVGETQYFGPGTRLLVL.